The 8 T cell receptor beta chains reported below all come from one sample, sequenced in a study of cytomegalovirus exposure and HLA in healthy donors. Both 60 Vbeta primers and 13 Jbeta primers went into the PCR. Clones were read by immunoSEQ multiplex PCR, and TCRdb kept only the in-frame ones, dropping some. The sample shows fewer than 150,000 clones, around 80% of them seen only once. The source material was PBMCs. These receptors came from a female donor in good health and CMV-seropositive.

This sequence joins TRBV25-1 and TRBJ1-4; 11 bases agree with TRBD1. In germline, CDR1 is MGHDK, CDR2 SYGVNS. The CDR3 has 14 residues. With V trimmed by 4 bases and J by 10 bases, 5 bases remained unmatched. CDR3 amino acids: CASSGDRGSLKLFF. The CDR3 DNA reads TGTGCCAGCAGTGGGGACAGGGGGTCCTTAAAACTGTTTTTT. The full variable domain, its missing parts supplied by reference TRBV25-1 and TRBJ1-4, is EADIYQTPRYLVIGTGKKITLECSQTMGHDKMYWYQQDPGMELHLIHYSYGVNSTEKGDLSSESTVSRIRTEHFPLTLESARPSHTSQYLCASSGDRGSLKLFFGSGTQLSVL.

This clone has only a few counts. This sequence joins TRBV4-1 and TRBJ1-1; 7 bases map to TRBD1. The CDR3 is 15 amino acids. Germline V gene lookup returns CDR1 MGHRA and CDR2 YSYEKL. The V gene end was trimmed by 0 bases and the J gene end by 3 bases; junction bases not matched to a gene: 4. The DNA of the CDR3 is TGCGCCAGCAGCCAAGATCCGACAGGGTACACTGAAGCTTTCTTT. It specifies CASSQDPTGYTEAFF.

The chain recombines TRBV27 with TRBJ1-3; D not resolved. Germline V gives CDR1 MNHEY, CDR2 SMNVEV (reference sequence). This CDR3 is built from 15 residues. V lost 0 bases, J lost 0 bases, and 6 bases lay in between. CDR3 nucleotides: TGTGCCAGCAGTTTATCGTGGCTCTCTGGAAACACCATATATTTT. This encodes CASSLSWLSGNTIYF.

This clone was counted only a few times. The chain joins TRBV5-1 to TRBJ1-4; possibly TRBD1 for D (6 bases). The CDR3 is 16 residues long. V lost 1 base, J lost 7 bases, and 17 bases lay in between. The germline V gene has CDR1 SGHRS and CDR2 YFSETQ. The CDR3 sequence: CASSLYTGLVGEKLFF. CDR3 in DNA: TGCGCCAGCAGCTTGTATACAGGGCTGGTGGGTGAAAAACTGTTTTTT. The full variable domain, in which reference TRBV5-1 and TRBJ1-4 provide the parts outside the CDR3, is KAGVTQTPRYLIKTRGQQVTLSCSPISGHRSVSWYQQTPGQGLQFLFEYFSETQRNKGNFPGRFSGRQFSNSRSEMNVSTLELGDSALYLCASSLYTGLVGEKLFFGSGTQLSVL.

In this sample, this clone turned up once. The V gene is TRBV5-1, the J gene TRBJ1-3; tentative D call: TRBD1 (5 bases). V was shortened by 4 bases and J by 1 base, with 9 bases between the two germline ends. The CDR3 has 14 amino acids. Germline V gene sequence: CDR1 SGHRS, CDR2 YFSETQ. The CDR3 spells CASSAGLSGNTIYF. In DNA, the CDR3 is TGCGCCAGCAGCGCGGGACTTTCTGGAAACACCATATATTTT.

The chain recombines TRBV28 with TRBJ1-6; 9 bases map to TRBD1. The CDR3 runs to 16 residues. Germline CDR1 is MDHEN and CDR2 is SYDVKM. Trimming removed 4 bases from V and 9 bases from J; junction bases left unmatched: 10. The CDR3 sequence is CASSYPGQGDSSPLHF. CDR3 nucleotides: TGTGCCAGCAGTTATCCGGGACAGGGTGATAGTTCACCCCTCCACTTT.

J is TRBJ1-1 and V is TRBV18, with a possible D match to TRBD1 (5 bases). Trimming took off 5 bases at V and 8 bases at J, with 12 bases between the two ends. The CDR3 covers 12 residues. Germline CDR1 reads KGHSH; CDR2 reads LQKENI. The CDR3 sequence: CASSDVGPEAFF. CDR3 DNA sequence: TGTGCCAGCTCAGACGTGGGGCCCGAAGCTTTCTTT. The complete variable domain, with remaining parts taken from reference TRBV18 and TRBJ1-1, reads NAGVMQNPRHLVRRRGQEARLRCSPMKGHSHVYWYRQLPEEGLKFMVYLQKENIIDESGMPKERFSAEFPKEGPSILRIQQVVRGDSAAYFCASSDVGPEAFFGQGTRLTVV.

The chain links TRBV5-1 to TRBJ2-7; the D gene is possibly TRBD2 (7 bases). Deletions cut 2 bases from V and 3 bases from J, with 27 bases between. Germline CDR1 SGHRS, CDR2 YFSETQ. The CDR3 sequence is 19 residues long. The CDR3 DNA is TGCGCCAGCAGCTTCCGGGCCACTCAAAGAAAGGGGGGGGTCTACGAGCAGTACTTC. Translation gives CASSFRATQRKGGVYEQYF.